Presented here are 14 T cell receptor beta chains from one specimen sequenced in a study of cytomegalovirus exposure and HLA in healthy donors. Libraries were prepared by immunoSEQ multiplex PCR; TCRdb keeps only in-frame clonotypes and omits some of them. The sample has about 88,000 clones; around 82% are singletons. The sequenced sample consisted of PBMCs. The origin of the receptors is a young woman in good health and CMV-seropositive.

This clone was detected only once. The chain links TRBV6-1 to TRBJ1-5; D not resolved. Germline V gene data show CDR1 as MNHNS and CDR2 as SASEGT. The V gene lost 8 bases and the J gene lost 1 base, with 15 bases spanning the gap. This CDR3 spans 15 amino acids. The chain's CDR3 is CASQTAQFSNQPQHF. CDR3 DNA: TGTGCCAGCCAAACAGCACAATTCAGCAATCAGCCCCAGCATTTT.

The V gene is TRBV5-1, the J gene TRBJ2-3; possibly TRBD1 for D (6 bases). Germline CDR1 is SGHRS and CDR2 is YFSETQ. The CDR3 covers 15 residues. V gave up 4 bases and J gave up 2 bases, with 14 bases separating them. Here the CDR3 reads CASSGQQGITDTQYF. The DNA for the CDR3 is TGCGCCAGCAGCGGACAACAGGGTATCACAGATACGCAGTATTTT.

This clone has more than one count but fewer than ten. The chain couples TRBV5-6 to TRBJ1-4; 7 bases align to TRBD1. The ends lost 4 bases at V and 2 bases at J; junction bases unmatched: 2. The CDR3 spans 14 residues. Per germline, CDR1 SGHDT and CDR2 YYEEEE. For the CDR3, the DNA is TGTGCCAGCAGCCCGGGACAGACTAATGAAAAACTGTTTTTT. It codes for CASSPGQTNEKLFF.

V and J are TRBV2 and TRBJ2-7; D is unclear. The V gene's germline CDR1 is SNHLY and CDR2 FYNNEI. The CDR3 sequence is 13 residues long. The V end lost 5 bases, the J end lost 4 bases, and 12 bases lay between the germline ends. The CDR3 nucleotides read TGTGCCAGCAGTTATTCGTTAGAGTACGAGCAGTACTTC. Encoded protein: CASSYSLEYEQYF.

Written as DNA, the CDR3 is TGTGCCAGCAGCTTAGGGCTACCAGTTGCGGACAGGGTAAGGACTGAAGCTTTCTTT. Translation gives CASSLGLPVADRVRTEAFF. The chain employs TRBV7-3 and TRBJ1-1; 8 nucleotides agree with TRBD1. Per the germline V gene, CDR1 is SGHTA and CDR2 is FQGTGA. V lost 2 bases and J lost 5; bases outside the gene matches: 19. The CDR3 consists of 19 residues.

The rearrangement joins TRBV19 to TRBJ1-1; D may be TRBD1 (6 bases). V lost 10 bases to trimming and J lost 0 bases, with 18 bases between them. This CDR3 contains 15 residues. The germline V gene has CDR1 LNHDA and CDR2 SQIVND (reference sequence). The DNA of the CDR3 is TGTGCCACCACCCTGGGGACAACGTTGAACACTGAAGCTTTCTTT. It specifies CATTLGTTLNTEAFF.

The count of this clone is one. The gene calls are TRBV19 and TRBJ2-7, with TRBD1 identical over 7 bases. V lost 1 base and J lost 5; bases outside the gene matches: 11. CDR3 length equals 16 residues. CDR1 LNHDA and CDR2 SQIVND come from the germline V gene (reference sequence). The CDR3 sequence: CASSIVHGTEGDEQYF. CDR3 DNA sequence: TGTGCCAGTAGTATAGTACACGGGACAGAAGGGGACGAGCAGTACTTC. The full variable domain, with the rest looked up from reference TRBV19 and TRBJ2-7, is DGGITQSPKYLFRKEGQNVTLSCEQNLNHDAMYWYRQDPGQGLRLIYYSQIVNDFQKGDIAEGYSVSREKKESFPLTVTSAQKNPTAFYLCASSIVHGTEGDEQYFGPGTRLTVT.

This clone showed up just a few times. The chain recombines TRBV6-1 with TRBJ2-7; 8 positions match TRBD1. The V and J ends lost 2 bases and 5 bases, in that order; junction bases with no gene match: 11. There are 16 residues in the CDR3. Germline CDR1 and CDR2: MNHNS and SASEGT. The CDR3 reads CASSESPRGLGHEQYF. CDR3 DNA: TGTGCCAGCAGTGAATCCCCCAGGGGGCTCGGGCACGAGCAGTACTTC.

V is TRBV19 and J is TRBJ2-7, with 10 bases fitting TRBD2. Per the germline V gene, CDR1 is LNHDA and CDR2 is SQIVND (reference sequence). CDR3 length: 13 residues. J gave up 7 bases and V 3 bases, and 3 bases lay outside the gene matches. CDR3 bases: TGTGCCAGTAGTATTAGCGGGGGGAGTGAGCAGTACTTC. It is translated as CASSISGGSEQYF.

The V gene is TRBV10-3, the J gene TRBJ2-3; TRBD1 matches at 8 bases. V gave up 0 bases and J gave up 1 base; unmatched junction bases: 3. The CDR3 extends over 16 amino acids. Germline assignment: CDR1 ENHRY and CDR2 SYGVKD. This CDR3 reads CAISESETGGTDTQYF. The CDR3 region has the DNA TGTGCCATCAGTGAGTCAGAGACAGGGGGCACAGATACGCAGTATTTT.

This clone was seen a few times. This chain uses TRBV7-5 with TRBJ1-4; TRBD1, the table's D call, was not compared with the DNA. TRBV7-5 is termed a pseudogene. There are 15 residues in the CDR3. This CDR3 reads CARSLPGQTSEKLFF. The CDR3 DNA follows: TGTGCCAGAAGCTTACCGGGACAGACGAGTGAAAAACTGTTTTTT.

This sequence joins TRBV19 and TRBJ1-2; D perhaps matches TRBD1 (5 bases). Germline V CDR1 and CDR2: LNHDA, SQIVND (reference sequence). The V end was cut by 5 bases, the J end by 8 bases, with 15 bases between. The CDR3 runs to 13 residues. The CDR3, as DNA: TGTGCCAGTAGTTCGGACACGTTGAAGGGCTACACCTTC. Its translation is CASSSDTLKGYTF.

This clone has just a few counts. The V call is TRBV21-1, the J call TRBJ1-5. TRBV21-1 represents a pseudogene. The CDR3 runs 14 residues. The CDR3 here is CASSPDSRSQPQHF. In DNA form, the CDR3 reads TGTGCCAGCAGCCCTGACTCACGCTCTCAGCCCCAGCATTTT.

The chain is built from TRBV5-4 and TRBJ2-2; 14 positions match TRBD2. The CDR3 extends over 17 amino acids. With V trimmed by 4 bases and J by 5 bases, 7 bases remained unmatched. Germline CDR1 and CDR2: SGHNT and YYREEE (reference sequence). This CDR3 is CASSLLTSGGGTGELFF. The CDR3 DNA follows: TGTGCCAGCAGCCTCCTGACTAGCGGGGGGGGGACCGGGGAGCTGTTTTTT.